The 5 T cell receptor beta chains presented below share a single source sample, sequenced in a study of blood T cell repertoires in COVID-19. The data were produced by immunoSEQ multiplex PCR, yet TCRdb's version contains in-frame clones alone and is incomplete. This sample has some 100,000 clones, with about nine tenths found just once. Sequenced material: peripheral blood. The receptors originated from a man aged 55 to 70 with acute or convalescent COVID-19.

CDR3 loop: CASSDSGLAQNTGELFF. The CDR3 DNA sequence: TGTGCCAGCAGTGACTCCGGGCTAGCGCAGAACACCGGGGAGCTGTTTTTT. The chain couples TRBV6-4 to TRBJ2-2; a possible D gene is TRBD2 (6 bases). The CDR3 is 17 amino acids. Germline V lookup: CDR1 MRHNA, CDR2 SNTAGT. V was shortened by 0 bases and J by 1 base, with 12 bases between the two germline ends.

The chain employs TRBV5-6 and TRBJ2-7; D gene uncertain. Trimming shortened V by 1 base and J by 1 base, and 6 bases separated the two germline ends. Germline V gene sequence: CDR1 SGHDT, CDR2 YYEEEE. The CDR3 runs 13 residues. This CDR3 is CASSLQASYEQYV. Written as DNA, the CDR3 is TGTGCCAGCAGCTTGCAGGCATCCTACGAGCAGTACGTC.

The CDR3 sequence: CASSIQAPGELFF. The DNA for the CDR3 is TGTGCCAGTAGTATACAGGCTCCTGGGGAGCTGTTTTTT. The V and J genes are TRBV19 and TRBJ2-2; D is undetermined. Trimming left V 2 bases short and J 8 bases short, with 9 bases between. CDR1 LNHDA and CDR2 SQIVND come from the germline V gene (reference sequence). The CDR3 spans 13 residues.

V gene TRBV9 combines with J gene TRBJ1-3, with D possibly TRBD1 on 5 matching bases. Germline V gene lookup returns CDR1 SGDLS and CDR2 YYNGEE. The CDR3 has 17 residues. V shed 3 bases and J shed 0 bases, with 16 bases lying between them. The DNA of the CDR3 is TGTGCCAGCAGCGCGGGGGGAGGGCACTTCTCTGGAAACACCATATATTTT. It codes for CASSAGGGHFSGNTIYF.

This clone was found a few times. This chain connects TRBV3-1 (or the pseudogene TRBV3-2) to TRBJ2-7; possible D gene TRBD1, 5 bases. Germline V gene sequence: CDR1 LGHDT, CDR2 YNNKEL (reference sequence). V shed 6 bases and J shed 2 bases, with 14 bases lying between them. This CDR3 is built from 14 residues. CDR3 in DNA: TGTGCCAGCAGACCCCAGGGAAGACCCTACGAGCAGTACTTC. It codes for CASRPQGRPYEQYF.